A single sample is the source of the 20 T cell receptor beta chains below, sequenced in a study of post-analysis software for immune sequencing data (dated by TCRdb to about 2015). Here is what the overall study found, with its caveats: Significantly higher frequencies in patients than in controls were found for roughly 5 TRBV segments, including TRBV5-6, TRBV5-1 and TRBV20-1.

Library method: PCR. Sequencing used an Illumina HiSeq 2500. To reduce PCR and sequencing biases, unique molecular identifiers were built into the TCR beta cDNA libraries. TCRdb took the public reads, trimmed them with fastp at Q25, ran MiXCR for clone calling and kept in-frame beta chains. Rows with one shared CDR3 protein collapse into an entry with the most common genes and DNA. This sample has around 770,000 distinct CDR3 sequences in its table, and 46% of those were observed once. In total, the top ten clones hold 4.9% of the sample. No antigen has been identified for these receptors. Sample: blood. The receptors shown here come from a girl aged 10-17 years with multiple sclerosis.

This clonotype was seen a handful of times. This chain connects TRBV20-1 to TRBJ2-5; 8 nucleotides agree with TRBD2. The CDR3 is made up of 15 amino acids. From germline, CDR1 is DFQATT and CDR2 SNEGSKA (reference sequence). V shed 0 bases and J 3 bases; nucleotides not matched to a gene: 6. In DNA, the CDR3 is TGCAGTGCTAGAGATGGAATAGCGGGAAAAGAGACCCAGTACTTC. This encodes CSARDGIAGKETQYF.

V usage is TRBV18 and J usage is TRBJ2-4; possible D gene TRBD2, 6 bases. The DNA end lines up better with TRBJ2-7; the J call may be wrong. The CDR3 covers 15 residues. Germline V lookup: CDR1 KGHSH, CDR2 LQKENI. The CDR3 sequence is CASSPIAGINSEQYF. CDR3 bases: TGTGCCAGCTCACCAATTGCGGGAATCAATAGCGAGCAGTACTTC.

This clonotype occurred a few times. The CDR3 sequence is CSVLRGTRPYEQYF. The CDR3 coding sequence is TGCAGTGTCCTCCGGGGGACACGACCCTACGAGCAGTACTTC. This chain connects TRBV20-1 to TRBJ2-7; D is tentatively TRBD1 or TRBD2 (6 bases each). Germline CDR1 and CDR2: DFQATT and SNEGSKA (reference sequence). Trimming removed 7 bases at V and 2 bases at J, with 18 bases between. CDR3 length: 14 residues.

The genes are TRBV10-3 and TRBJ1-2; 7 nucleotides match TRBD1. This CDR3 region has 13 residues. V lost 6 bases to trimming and J lost 2 bases; unmatched junction nucleotides: 3. Germline CDR1 reads ENHRY; CDR2 reads SYGVKD. Here the CDR3 reads CAIRWGQNYGYTF. The CDR3 DNA sequence: TGTGCCATCAGGTGGGGACAGAACTATGGCTACACCTTC.

The chain combines TRBV10-1 with TRBJ1-4, with TRBD1 identical over 7 bases. The CDR3 is 15 amino acids. The V and J ends lost 7 bases and 2 bases, in that order; junction bases with no gene match: 7. The germline gives CDR1 WNHNN, CDR2 SYGVQD (reference sequence). Here the CDR3 reads CASNCPGGTNEKLFF. The CDR3 DNA reads as TGCGCCAGCAATTGCCCAGGGGGTACTAATGAAAAACTGTTTTTT.

V is TRBV5-5 and J is TRBJ1-2; a weak D match, TRBD1 (5 bases). CDR3 length: 18 amino acids. V was pared by 3 bases and J by 0 bases, with 21 bases between. Germline values: CDR1 SGHKS, CDR2 YYEKEE (reference sequence). The CDR3 DNA follows: TGTGCCAGCAGCTGGGCCCAGGCCCGGGACGGGACTAACTATGGCTACACCTTC. Its translation: CASSWAQARDGTNYGYTF. The whole variable domain, filled in from reference TRBV5-5 and TRBJ1-2, reads DAGVTQSPTHLIKTRGQQVTLRCSPISGHKSVSWYQQVLGQGPQFIFQYYEKEERGRGNFPDRFSARQFPNYSSELNVNALLLGDSALYLCASSWAQARDGTNYGYTFGSGTRLTVV.

This chain uses TRBV6-6 with TRBJ2-5; a weak D match, TRBD1 (5 bases). This CDR3 is 14 amino acids long. Trimming removed 5 bases at V and 5 bases at J, with 15 bases between. Germline-derived CDR1 and CDR2 are MNHNY and SVGAGI (reference sequence). The CDR3 sequence is CASSPTGPRETQYF. As DNA, the CDR3 is TGTGCCAGCAGTCCAACAGGTCCCCGGGAGACCCAGTACTTC.

In its sample, this clonotype was seen a few times. The genes are TRBV29-1 and TRBJ2-1; 10 nucleotides align to TRBD2. This CDR3 region has 16 residues. The germline gives CDR1 SQVTM, CDR2 ANQGSEA. With V trimmed by 1 base and J by 3 bases, 6 bases remained unmatched. This CDR3 is CSVEGGEREGYNEQFF. CDR3 coding DNA: TGCAGCGTTGAAGGAGGCGAGCGGGAGGGCTACAATGAGCAGTTCTTC.

In this sample, this clonotype turned up a few times. J is TRBJ2-7 and V is TRBV29-1; no clear D. Germline V lookup: CDR1 SQVTM, CDR2 ANQGSEA. The V end was cut by 4 bases, the J end by 7 bases, with 20 bases between. The CDR3 covers 14 residues. The CDR3 protein is CSVGGFTGYNEQYF. CDR3 coding DNA: TGCAGCGTTGGAGGCTTTACTGGGTACAATGAGCAGTACTTC.

The chain combines TRBV9 with TRBJ2-1; D tentatively reads TRBD1 or TRBD2 (5 bases each). Germline V gene lookup returns CDR1 SGDLS and CDR2 YYNGEE. This CDR3 has 13 residues. V was cut by 0 bases and J by 6 bases, with 7 bases left in between. The CDR3 coding sequence is TGTGCCAGCAGCGTAGTTGGGACCAATGAGCAGTTCTTC. Translation: CASSVVGTNEQFF. Based on the CDR3 plus reference TRBV9 and TRBJ2-1, the full variable domain is DSGVTQTPKHLITATGQRVTLRCSPRSGDLSVYWYQQSLDQGLQFLIQYYNGEERAKGNILERFSAQQFPDLHSELNLSSLELGDSALYFCASSVVGTNEQFFGPGTRLTVL.

This clonotype showed up just a few times. The chain links TRBV5-1 to TRBJ1-2; D is undetermined. The CDR3 runs to 15 residues. V was trimmed by 0 bases and J by 4 bases, leaving 13 bases between them. Germline CDR1 and CDR2: SGHRS and YFSETQ. Here the CDR3 reads CASSLEAAWGYGYTF. CDR3 coding DNA: TGCGCCAGCAGCTTGGAGGCAGCCTGGGGCTATGGCTACACCTTC.

V and J are TRBV6-6 and TRBJ2-1, with TRBD2 matching 14 bases. The J call may be mistaken, given a closer DNA end match to TRBJ2-7. The CDR3 loop spans 14 amino acids. From germline, CDR1 is MNHNY and CDR2 SVGAGI (reference sequence). The CDR3: CASRGTSGSFEQYF. For the CDR3, the DNA is TGTGCCAGCAGGGGGACTAGCGGGAGCTTCGAGCAGTACTTC.

The CDR3 DNA is TGTGCCAGCAGCTTTTCAGGGGGAAATAGCAATCAGCCCCAGCATTTT. It yields the protein CASSFSGGNSNQPQHF. V is TRBV5-5 and J is TRBJ1-5; TRBD1 aligns across 7 bases. CDR3 length equals 16 residues. Germline V gives CDR1 SGHKS, CDR2 YYEKEE (reference sequence). The ends lost 2 bases at V and 0 bases at J; junction bases unmatched: 5.

The rearrangement uses TRBV3-1 and TRBJ2-7; no definite D call. V was shortened by 1 base and J by 4 bases, with 11 bases between the two germline ends. The CDR3 spans 14 residues. The germline V gene has CDR1 LGHDT and CDR2 YNNKEL (reference sequence). The CDR3 sequence is CASSQAPTEYEQYF. The CDR3 region has the DNA TGTGCCAGCAGCCAAGCTCCGACCGAGTACGAGCAGTACTTC.

V gene TRBV13 combines with J gene TRBJ2-3, with D tentatively TRBD1 or TRBD2 (5 bases each). The CDR3 totals 14 residues. Looked up from germline, CDR1 is PRHDT and CDR2 is FYEKMQ (reference sequence). Trimming stripped 7 bases from V and 6 bases from J, with 17 bases between. CDR3 nucleotides: TGTGCCAGCAATCAGGGACGGAAGAAGGATACGCAGTATTTT. As protein: CASNQGRKKDTQYF.

The rearrangement uses TRBV5-1 and TRBJ1-1, with D perhaps TRBD1 (6 bases). V was pared by 4 bases and J by 7 bases, with 14 bases between. CDR3 length equals 13 residues. The germline gives CDR1 SGHRS, CDR2 YFSETQ. DNA for the CDR3: TGCGCCAGCAGCCCAGGGGTCCCCCTTGAAGCTTTCTTT. Translating it yields CASSPGVPLEAFF.

The chain employs TRBV19 and TRBJ2-7, with 8 bases aligning to TRBD1. This CDR3 region has 14 residues. Germline CDR1 LNHDA, CDR2 SQIVND (reference sequence). J lost 2 bases, V lost 6 bases, and 6 bases had no gene match. The CDR3 sequence is CASRGRDRPYEQYF. The CDR3 DNA reads as TGTGCCAGTAGAGGCCGGGACAGGCCCTACGAGCAGTACTTC.

Concerning this clonotype: At one end the junction does not follow the germline gene, possibly because of a read error. The chain recombines TRBV10-2 with TRBJ2-1, with D uncertain. The CDR3 contains 13 residues. Germline V gives CDR1 WSHSY, CDR2 SAAADI. CDR3 in amino acids: CVSSTRPYNEQFF. As DNA, the CDR3 is TGCGTCAGCAGTACCAGGCCGTACAATGAGCAGTTCTTC.

V gene TRBV29-1 combines with J gene TRBJ1-1; D is undetermined. The CDR3 loop spans 13 amino acids. V lost 7 bases and J 0 bases, leaving 12 bases between the germline ends. Germline V gene lookup returns CDR1 SQVTM and CDR2 ANQGSEA. For the CDR3, the DNA is TGCAGCGCCACGCTGGTCTTGAACACTGAAGCTTTCTTT. Amino acid sequence: CSATLVLNTEAFF.

A few counts support this clonotype. The chain employs TRBV10-3 and TRBJ2-7, with 7 bases that match TRBD1. This CDR3 contains 11 residues. The J segment lost 11 bases and the V segment lost 3 bases, leaving 4 bases of the junction unmatched. The germline CDR1 and CDR2 sequences are ENHRY and SYGVKD. DNA of the CDR3: TGTGCCATCAGTGAAGGGACAGCTGAGTACTTC. It yields the protein CAISEGTAEYF.